Sequencing of this T cell receptor beta chain was carried out in a study of blood T cell repertoires in COVID-19 (TCRdb year 2020). In terms of the full investigation: Collaborator samples came from the United States, Italy and Spain and covered acute and convalescent phases of COVID-19. The material from the prospective study consisted of cDNA or gDNA derived from T cells, B-cell-depleted T cells, or PBMCs. The dataset comprised deeply sampled blood TCRbeta repertoires from subjects exposed to, actively infected with, or recovered from COVID-19. The repertoires were made available in a free public database intended to serve as a resource for research on the immune response to SARS-CoV-2. Samples were obtained from the ongoing ImmuneRACE study (first 160 participants) and from some 1,200 subjects provided by 6 global collaborators. Sample metadata almost always included a de-identified subject ID, COVID-19 status, age in years and sex. Where available, HLA class I and class II types were obtained from metadata supplied by the sample provider rather than from assay-based typing.

TCRbeta CDR3 regions were amplified from genomic DNA using the immunoSEQ Assay, a bias-controlled multiplex PCR. Concerning the study's data processing: The number of nucleated cells in each sample was estimated by amplification of reference gene primers within the assay. To quantify the absolute abundance of each unique TCRbeta CDR3 rearrangement, sequence reads were collapsed and filtered. For each sample, productive Simpson clonality was calculated as the square root of Simpson's diversity index across productive rearrangements. The table comes from immuneACCESS by way of TCRdb, which keeps in-frame sequences with V and J called. Part of the clones is missing from these tables; in studies checked, under half for an unresolved V gene and the rest for unknown reasons. The V and J calls and the clone size are those of that table, but D and trimming were determined from the DNA. The sample profile shows approximately 76,000 clones; around four fifths of them were found once. Roughly 40% of the sample lies in the top ten.

As to this clone: No antigen is known for it. The sample holds no much larger clone one base away, and base qualities are not on file.

V loses 2 bases of germline sequence and J loses 7 bases, and the interval between the two ends is 10 bases. The CDR3 covers 13 residues, taking in both the cysteine and the phenylalanine. CDR3 DNA only is kept here, 39 bases in frame from base 1. The germline V gene supplies CDR1 SGHRS and CDR2 YFSETQ. Whole blood was collected in K2EDTA tubes by collaborating institutions according to the institutions' own protocols. For TCRbeta analysis, collaborators shipped samples as frozen whole blood, isolated PBMCs, or DNA extracted from either of those sample types. Findings and caveats that apply to the study as a whole: The amount of clinical and demographic metadata varied by source and participant and was provided uncurated.

Source material: peripheral blood. The chain uses TRBV5-1 and TRBJ1-5; the D segment cannot be called with confidence. The receptor was derived from a man aged 80 or over with active or convalescent COVID-19. The CDR3 region: CASSFQPGQPQHF. The sequence in DNA is TGCGCCAGCAGCTTCCAGCCGGGGCAGCCCCAGCATTTT.